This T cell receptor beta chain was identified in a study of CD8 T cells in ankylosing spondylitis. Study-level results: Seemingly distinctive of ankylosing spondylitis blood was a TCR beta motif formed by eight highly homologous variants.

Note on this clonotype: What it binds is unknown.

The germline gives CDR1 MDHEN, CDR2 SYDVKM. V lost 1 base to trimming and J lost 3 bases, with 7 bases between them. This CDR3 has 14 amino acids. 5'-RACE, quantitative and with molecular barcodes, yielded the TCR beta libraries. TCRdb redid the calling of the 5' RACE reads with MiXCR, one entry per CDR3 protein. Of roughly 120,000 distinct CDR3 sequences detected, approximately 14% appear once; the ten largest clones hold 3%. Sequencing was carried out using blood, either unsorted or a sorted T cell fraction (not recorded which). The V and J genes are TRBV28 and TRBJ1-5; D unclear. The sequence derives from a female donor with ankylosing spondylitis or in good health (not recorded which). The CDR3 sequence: CASSLSGLNQPQHF. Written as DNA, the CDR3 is TGTGCCAGCAGTTTATCAGGCCTCAATCAGCCCCAGCATTTT.